Each of the 7 T cell receptor beta chains below was sequenced from the same sample in a study of OX40 agonist ivuxolimab in advanced cancers. Only in-frame clones appear in the TCRdb table, and some are missing; sequencing was by immunoSEQ multiplex PCR. Found here are some 45,000 clones, around 86% of them singletons; the top ten hold about 35%. This material consisted of CD4+ or CD8+ T cells sorted from blood, taken in a trial of the OX40 agonist ivuxolimab. These receptors were collected from an adult with an advanced solid tumor such as melanoma, head and neck, liver or kidney cancer.

This chain uses TRBV5-1 with TRBJ2-1; D might be TRBD2 (5 bases). The CDR3 sequence is 16 residues long. The V gene's germline CDR1 is SGHRS and CDR2 YFSETQ. V gave up 4 bases and J gave up 4 bases, with 18 bases separating them. The CDR3 region is CASSPAADSLYNEQFF. The CDR3 DNA reads TGCGCCAGCAGCCCCGCTGCGGACTCCCTGTACAATGAGCAGTTCTTC.

The V and J genes are TRBV29-1 and TRBJ2-7; TRBD2 agrees at 9 bases. CDR1 and CDR2 from the germline V gene are SQVTM and ANQGSEA. CDR3 size: 15 residues. The J segment lost 6 bases and the V segment lost 4 bases, leaving 13 bases of the junction unmatched. Written as DNA, the CDR3 is TGCAGCGTTGGAGGGGCTAGCGGGACCTTTGGCGAGCAGTACTTC. Translated, it gives CSVGGASGTFGEQYF.

This clone was seen only once. The gene calls are TRBV5-4 and TRBJ2-5; tentatively, D is TRBD1 (6 bases). Germline V CDR1 and CDR2: SGHNT, YYREEE (reference sequence). The CDR3 totals 15 residues. Trimming took off 4 bases at V and 4 bases at J, with 17 bases between the two ends. CDR3 amino acids: CASSQGYGNGETQYF. CDR3 sequence (DNA): TGTGCCAGCAGCCAGGGGTACGGGAATGGAGAGACCCAGTACTTC.

The chain recombines TRBV5-1 with TRBJ2-2; perhaps TRBD1 as D (6 bases). This CDR3 has 16 amino acids. Germline CDR1 SGHRS, CDR2 YFSETQ. V was shortened by 0 bases and J by 2 bases, with 11 bases between the two germline ends. For the CDR3, the DNA is TGCGCCAGCAGCTTGGCCGGACAGATCAACACCGGGGAGCTGTTTTTT. Translation: CASSLAGQINTGELFF. The complete variable domain, with remaining parts taken from reference TRBV5-1 and TRBJ2-2, reads KAGVTQTPRYLIKTRGQQVTLSCSPISGHRSVSWYQQTPGQGLQFLFEYFSETQRNKGNFPGRFSGRQFSNSRSEMNVSTLELGDSALYLCASSLAGQINTGELFFGEGSRLTVL.

This clone appeared a few times. CDR3 loop: CAIRSSGEGGNTIYF. The CDR3 DNA follows: TGTGCCATCAGGAGTTCGGGGGAAGGTGGAAACACCATATATTTT. V gene TRBV10-3 combines with J gene TRBJ1-3; D is perhaps TRBD1 (5 bases). Germline CDR1 ENHRY, CDR2 SYGVKD. Between the trimmed V and J ends, which lost 6 bases and 3 bases, there was a span of 15 bases. The CDR3 consists of 15 residues.

V and J are TRBV11-2 and TRBJ1-1; the D is unclear. Between the trimmed V and J ends, which lost 1 base and 3 bases, there was a span of 12 bases. Germline CDR1 is SGHAT and CDR2 is FQNNGV. There are 15 residues in the CDR3. The CDR3 nucleotides read TGTGCCAGCAGCTTAGTACGGGGTTTTGACACTGAAGCTTTCTTT. Amino acids: CASSLVRGFDTEAFF.

This rearrangement joins TRBV5-1 to TRBJ2-1; 11 positions match TRBD2. CDR3 length equals 20 residues. Germline CDR1 and CDR2: SGHRS and YFSETQ. Germline trimming cut 0 bases from V and 4 bases from J; bases unmatched to any gene: 15. The CDR3 loop is CASSLAGWTSGSPLYNEQFF. CDR3 bases: TGCGCCAGCAGCTTGGCCGGTTGGACTAGCGGGTCCCCCCTATACAATGAGCAGTTCTTC.